The rows below give T cell receptor beta chains drawn from one sample of a study of blood T cell repertoires in COVID-19. TCRdb keeps only in-frame clones here, not all; method: immunoSEQ multiplex PCR. The sample consists of approximately 230,000 clones, 80% to 85% of them appearing once. Sample: peripheral blood. The receptors here all came from a man aged 25 to 45 with active or convalescent COVID-19. Both conserved end residues are part of each CDR3. A D gene is named only where the DNA matches it firmly. Clone size is stated in some rows and not others, as once, few, many or a class when expanded.

>TRBV4-1|17|-|TRBJ2-1|TRBD2
TGCGCCAGCAGCCCAGGACTAGCGGGAGGGCCGGGTAATGAGCAGTTCTTC
CASSPGLAGGPGNEQFF
>TRBV11-1|13|-|TRBJ2-7|-
TGTGCCAGCAGCTTGGAGCGGAGCTACGAGCAGTACTTC
CASSLERSYEQYF
>TRBV4-1|16|-|TRBJ1-4|TRBD1
TGCGCCAGCAGCCAAGAGACAGGGTTCGCTAATGAAAAACTGTTTTTT
CASSQETGFANEKLFF
>TRBV15|13|once|TRBJ2-1|-
TGTGCCACCAGCAGAGCACGGGGTGGTGAGCAGTTCTTC
CATSRARGGEQFF
>TRBV24-1|15|-|TRBJ2-1|-
TGTGCCACCAGTGATTTGCGCCAACGGGACAATGAGCAGTTCTTC
CATSDLRQRDNEQFF
>TRBV24-1|16|-|TRBJ2-2|TRBD2
TGTGCCACCAGTGACTCGGGACTAGCGAGTCTCGGGGAGCTGTTTTTT
CATSDSGLASLGELFF
>TRBV7-6|15|-|TRBJ2-1|TRBD2
TGTGCCAGCAGCTTAGAAGGTCGAGGGAGGGATGAGCAGTTCTTC
CASSLEGRGRDEQFF
>TRBV5-6|15|-|TRBJ1-6|-
TGTGCCAGCAGCTTGATTGGGGGGGAGGGGTCACCCCTCCACTTT
CASSLIGGEGSPLHF
>TRBV19|16|once|TRBJ2-4|-
TGTGCCAGTAGCCGAGCTGGGCAGGTGGCCAAAAACATTCAGTACTTC
CASSRAGQVAKNIQYF
>TRBV11-2|13|-|TRBJ2-5|-
TGTGCCAGCAGCCCTGACGGAGAGGAGACCCAGTACTTC
CASSPDGEETQYF
>TRBV18|14|-|TRBJ2-7|TRBD1
TGTGCCAGCTCACCGGGACAGGGAGTCGGCGAGCAGTACTTC
CASSPGQGVGEQYF
>TRBV30|11|once|TRBJ1-6|-
TGTGCCTGGAGTGTTGGAGGGGCGCCTAGATTT
CAWSVGGAPRF
>TRBV28|13|-|TRBJ1-1|-
TGTGCCAGTACCTCGGTAATGAACACTGAAGCTTTCTTT
CASTSVMNTEAFF
>TRBV13|18|few|TRBJ2-1|TRBD2
TGTGCCAGCAGCTTAGGGACTAGCAGAACGGGGGACTACAATGAGCAGTTCTTC
CASSLGTSRTGDYNEQFF
>TRBV5-4|13|-|TRBJ2-1|-
TGTGCCAGCAGCATAATAGGGGGTCCTGAGCAGTTCTTC
CASSIIGGPEQFF